The T cell receptor (beta chain) under discussion was sequenced for a study of T cell responses to AZD1222 COVID-19 vaccine. Study-wide results and caveats: CD4 TCRs covered the whole spike, strongest at regions 160-218 and 743-854.

V lost 3 bases, J lost 3 bases, and 4 bases stayed unmatched. CDR1 is SGHNT, CDR2 YYREEE, per germline (reference sequence). This CDR3 spans 14 amino acids. Sequenced by immunoSEQ multiplex PCR; TCRdb stores in-frame clones only, minus some. The sample consists of around 88,000 clones, roughly 90% of them appearing once. With regard to this clone: Its antigen is undetermined.

This chain links TRBV5-4 with TRBJ1-1; 8 bases align to TRBD1. The TCR was taken from an adult in good health. The sequencing here drew on peripheral blood, taken on day 0 of AZD1222 vaccination. In DNA, the CDR3 is TGTGCCAGCAGCTCTAACAGGGGGTACACTGAAGCTTTCTTT. This codes for CASSSNRGYTEAFF.